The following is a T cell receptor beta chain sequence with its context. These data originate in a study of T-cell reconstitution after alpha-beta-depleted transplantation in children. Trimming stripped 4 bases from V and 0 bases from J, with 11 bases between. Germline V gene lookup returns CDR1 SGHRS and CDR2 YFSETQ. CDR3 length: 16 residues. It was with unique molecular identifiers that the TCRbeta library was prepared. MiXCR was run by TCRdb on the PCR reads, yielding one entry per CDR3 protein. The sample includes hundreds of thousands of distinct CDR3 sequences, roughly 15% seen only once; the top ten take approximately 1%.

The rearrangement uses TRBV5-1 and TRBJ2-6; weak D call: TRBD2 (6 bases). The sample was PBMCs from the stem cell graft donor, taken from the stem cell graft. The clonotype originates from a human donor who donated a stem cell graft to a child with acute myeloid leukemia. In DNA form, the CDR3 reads TGCGCCAGCAGCCCGACGGGAGACTCTGGGGCCAACGTCCTGACTTTC. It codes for CASSPTGDSGANVLTF.